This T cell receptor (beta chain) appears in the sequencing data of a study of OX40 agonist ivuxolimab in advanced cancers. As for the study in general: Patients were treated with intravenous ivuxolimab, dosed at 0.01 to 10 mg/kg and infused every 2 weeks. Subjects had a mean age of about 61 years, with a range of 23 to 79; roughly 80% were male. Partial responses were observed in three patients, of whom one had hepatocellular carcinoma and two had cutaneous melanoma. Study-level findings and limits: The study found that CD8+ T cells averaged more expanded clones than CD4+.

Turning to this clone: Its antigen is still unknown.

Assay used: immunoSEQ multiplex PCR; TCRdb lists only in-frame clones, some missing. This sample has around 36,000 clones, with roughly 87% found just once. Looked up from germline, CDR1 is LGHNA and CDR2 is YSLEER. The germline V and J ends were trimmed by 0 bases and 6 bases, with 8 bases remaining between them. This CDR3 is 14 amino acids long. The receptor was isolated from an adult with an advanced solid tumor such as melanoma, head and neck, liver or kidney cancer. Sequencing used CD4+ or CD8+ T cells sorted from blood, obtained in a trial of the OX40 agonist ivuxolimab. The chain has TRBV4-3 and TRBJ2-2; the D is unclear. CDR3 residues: CASSQDQRSGELFF. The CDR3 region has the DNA TGCGCCAGCAGCCAAGATCAGCGATCCGGGGAGCTGTTTTTT.